This entry lists 21 T cell receptor beta chains sequenced from one sample in a study of blood T cell repertoires in COVID-19. Sequencing was performed with immunoSEQ multiplex PCR; in TCRdb, only in-frame clones are kept and a portion is missing. Counted here are approximately 330,000 clones, 90% occurring once; the ten biggest clones make up around 0.96%. Specimen: peripheral blood. These receptors were obtained from a woman aged 40 to 50 with COVID-19, enrolled during active disease.

CDR3 DNA: TGTGCCAGCAAGGAAAGACAGGGAAAGAACTCCTATGGCTACACCTTC. Amino acids: CASKERQGKNSYGYTF. The rearrangement joins TRBV27 to TRBJ1-2, with 7 bases aligning to TRBD1. With 7 bases clipped from V and 4 bases from J, the junction kept 15 bases outside the gene matches. CDR1 and CDR2 (germline): MNHEY, SMNVEV (reference sequence). The CDR3 has 16 amino acids.

The J gene is TRBJ1-1, the V gene TRBV5-1, with TRBD1 identical over 9 bases. V shed 3 bases and J 5 bases; nucleotides not matched to a gene: 8. Per the germline V gene, CDR1 is SGHRS and CDR2 is YFSETQ. The CDR3 has 15 residues. The CDR3 DNA reads as TGCGCCAGCAGCTCCACCGGGACAGGGATTACTGAAGCTTTCTTT. This codes for CASSSTGTGITEAFF. Variable domain in full (rest from reference TRBV5-1 and TRBJ1-1): KAGVTQTPRYLIKTRGQQVTLSCSPISGHRSVSWYQQTPGQGLQFLFEYFSETQRNKGNFPGRFSGRQFSNSRSEMNVSTLELGDSALYLCASSSTGTGITEAFFGQGTRLTVV.

The chain joins TRBV7-9 to TRBJ1-3, with D possibly being TRBD1 (5 bases). Germline CDR1 SEHNR, CDR2 FQNEAQ (reference sequence). V lost 4 bases, J lost 0 bases, and 10 bases lay in between. The CDR3 is 15 amino acids. The CDR3, as DNA: TGTGCCAGCAGCTATGGGGGGATCTCTGGAAACACCATATATTTT. Its protein is CASSYGGISGNTIYF.

This clone was detected once. The chain uses TRBV12-3 or TRBV12-4 and TRBJ2-7; D is possibly TRBD1 (5 bases). Trimming cost V 2 bases and J 7 bases, with 12 bases left between them. This CDR3 spans 13 amino acids. CDR3 loop: CASSLLRGKEQYF. CDR3 sequence (DNA): TGTGCCAGCAGTTTACTTAGGGGCAAAGAGCAGTACTTC.

The genes are TRBV19 and TRBJ1-2; D is ambiguous. The V and J ends lost 9 bases and 3 bases respectively, with 17 bases between them. Looked up from germline, CDR1 is LNHDA and CDR2 is SQIVND (reference sequence). The CDR3 runs 14 residues. The CDR3 bases are TGTGCCAGCCGAATCGCGTGGGAGGACTATGGCTACACCTTC. Its translation is CASRIAWEDYGYTF.

The chain carries TRBV7-2 and TRBJ2-2; 7 positions match TRBD1. The CDR3 is 15 amino acids. Germline CDR1 is SGHTA and CDR2 is FQGNSA. J lost 6 bases, V lost 7 bases, and 11 bases had no gene match. CDR3 region: CASIEGAVGAGELFF. The CDR3 coding sequence is TGTGCCAGCATCGAGGGGGCCGTTGGAGCCGGGGAGCTGTTTTTT.

The chain couples TRBV9 to TRBJ1-1, with 7 bases that match TRBD1. The length of the CDR3 is 13 residues. The ends lost 4 bases at V and 8 bases at J; junction bases unmatched: 8. The V gene's germline CDR1 is SGDLS and CDR2 YYNGEE. CDR3 coding DNA: TGTGCCAGCAGCCCCCAGGGACAGTTCGAAGCTTTCTTT. Its translation is CASSPQGQFEAFF.

This chain connects TRBV29-1 to TRBJ1-2; no clear D gene. The CDR3 consists of 13 residues. Germline V CDR1 and CDR2: SQVTM, ANQGSEA. The V and J ends lost 6 bases and 1 base respectively, with 12 bases between them. CDR3 in amino acids: CSVAPGGNYGYTF. The CDR3 DNA reads as TGCAGCGTCGCTCCAGGAGGTAACTATGGCTACACCTTC.

The chain has TRBV6-4 and TRBJ1-1, with 7 bases lining up with TRBD1. The germline V gene encodes CDR1 MRHNA and CDR2 SNTAGT. V lost 6 bases to trimming and J lost 1 base; unmatched junction nucleotides: 5. The CDR3 has 14 amino acids. This chain's CDR3 is CASRADRENTEAFF. The CDR3 region has the DNA TGTGCCAGCAGAGCCGACAGGGAGAACACTGAAGCTTTCTTT.

This clone was seen once. CDR3 coding DNA: TGTGCCAGCAGTTCCTTTAGAAGCACGGGCACAGATACGCAGTATTTT. Amino acid sequence: CASSSFRSTGTDTQYF. This chain joins TRBV28 and TRBJ2-3; D not certain. Trimming removed 4 bases at V and 1 base at J, with 15 bases between. The CDR3 length is 16 residues. Per germline, CDR1 MDHEN and CDR2 SYDVKM.

This clone was observed once. The chain recombines TRBV27 with TRBJ1-1, with D possibly TRBD1 on 6 matching bases. The CDR3 contains 15 residues. Trimming took 0 bases from V and 2 from J, leaving 10 bases between them. Per the germline V gene, CDR1 is MNHEY and CDR2 is SMNVEV (reference sequence). In nucleotides, the CDR3 is TGTGCCAGCAGTTTATCGGGGGCCCTCAACACTGAAGCTTTCTTT. Its translation is CASSLSGALNTEAFF.

V is TRBV6-6 and J is TRBJ1-4; D not certain. Germline V gene lookup returns CDR1 MNHNY and CDR2 SVGAGI (reference sequence). V gave up 10 bases and J gave up 6 bases, with 18 bases separating them. This CDR3 is 14 amino acids long. The CDR3 DNA is TGTGCCATCCCCCCGGGGAGGGATTATGAAAAACTGTTTTTT. It codes for CAIPPGRDYEKLFF.

This clone was seen a handful of times. This chain uses TRBV5-5 with TRBJ1-1; D gene unclear. Trimming left V 2 bases short and J 12 bases short, with 17 bases between. Germline V gene data show CDR1 as SGHKS and CDR2 as YYEKEE (reference sequence). The CDR3 spans 13 residues. CDR3 DNA: TGTGCCAGCAGCTTCGGATCTTACGAGGAGTCTTTCTTT. Translated, it gives CASSFGSYEESFF.

This chain joins TRBV7-9 and TRBJ2-5; no firm D call. The length of the CDR3 is 15 residues. Germline-derived CDR1 and CDR2 are SEHNR and FQNEAQ (reference sequence). V was shortened by 8 bases and J by 1 base, with 17 bases between the two germline ends. The chain's CDR3 is CASCRATSGQETQYF. The CDR3 DNA reads as TGTGCCAGCTGCCGAGCCACGTCCGGCCAAGAGACCCAGTACTTC.

CDR3 amino acids: CASSIVPGAYNEQFF. The CDR3 DNA reads as TGTGCCAGTAGTATAGTACCGGGAGCATACAATGAGCAGTTCTTC. This chain links TRBV19 with TRBJ2-1; D perhaps matches TRBD2 (6 bases). This CDR3 has 15 amino acids. Per germline, CDR1 LNHDA and CDR2 SQIVND (reference sequence). V lost 1 base to trimming and J lost 4 bases, with 11 bases between them.

The J gene is TRBJ1-1, the V gene TRBV7-9; D gene unclear. The CDR3 sequence is 14 residues long. CDR1 is SEHNR and CDR2 is FQNEAQ in the germline V gene (reference sequence). The germline V and J ends were trimmed by 0 bases and 3 bases, with 8 bases remaining between them. CDR3 amino acids: CASSLARRDTEAFF. Here the CDR3 DNA reads TGTGCCAGCAGCTTAGCGCGGAGGGACACTGAAGCTTTCTTT.

The J gene is TRBJ1-5, the V gene TRBV24-1; 7 bases are shared with TRBD1. This CDR3 is built from 16 residues. CDR1 and CDR2 (germline): KGHDR, SFDVKD. V was clipped by 1 base and J by 7 bases; unmatched bases: 9. The CDR3 DNA sequence: TGTGCCACCAGTGATTTCCCCAGGGGGGATAGGCAGCCCCAGCATTTT. Protein sequence: CATSDFPRGDRQPQHF.

The rearrangement joins TRBV19 to TRBJ2-5, with D unclear. The germline V gene encodes CDR1 LNHDA and CDR2 SQIVND (reference sequence). V was clipped by 3 bases and J by 4 bases, with 9 bases between them. The CDR3 has 13 residues. Here the CDR3 reads CASSIPPVETQYF. CDR3 in DNA: TGTGCCAGTAGTATCCCTCCCGTAGAGACCCAGTACTTC.

The chain joins TRBV28 to TRBJ2-3, with 9 bases lining up with TRBD2. The CDR3 covers 15 residues. Germline V CDR1 and CDR2: MDHEN, SYDVKM. V gave up 7 bases and J gave up 1 base; unmatched junction bases: 6. The CDR3 sequence: CASTSLAGGTDTQYF. Here the CDR3 DNA reads TGTGCCAGCACCTCCTTAGCGGGGGGCACAGATACGCAGTATTTT.

This clone came up a few times. The V and J genes are TRBV6-5 and TRBJ1-4; 9 bases line up with TRBD1. The CDR3 contains 16 residues. J was trimmed by 8 bases and V by 1 base; bases with no gene match: 8. The germline V gene has CDR1 MNHEY and CDR2 SVGAGI. The CDR3 here is CASSYFRGQGGEKLFF. CDR3 nucleotides: TGTGCCAGCAGTTACTTCCGGGGACAGGGTGGGGAAAAACTGTTTTTT.

This clone has a single count. This rearrangement joins TRBV5-1 to TRBJ1-5; the D is unclear. The CDR3 has 14 amino acids. Germline-derived CDR1 and CDR2 are SGHRS and YFSETQ. Deletions cut 3 bases from V and 5 bases from J, with 12 bases between. The CDR3 coding sequence is TGCGCCAGCAGCTCCGGGCTCGGGGATCAGCCCCAGCATTTT. This encodes CASSSGLGDQPQHF.